This T cell receptor (beta chain) came from a study of blood T cell repertoires in COVID-19. Germline V gives CDR1 LNHDA, CDR2 SQIVND (reference sequence). V gave up 6 bases and J gave up 5 bases, with 14 bases separating them. The CDR3 has 14 amino acids. In Seattle, patients joined the study during active infection and were tracked longitudinally. In the authors' methods: Amplification with reference gene primers provided the estimates of nucleated cell counts. Generated by immunoSEQ multiplex PCR, the TCRdb table keeps only in-frame clones and is missing some. V, J and clone size are those of that table, while D and trimming were read from the DNA. The data hold 150,000 to 200,000 clones, with over 90% observed a single time.

The sequence was collected from a woman aged 60-75 years with COVID-19, enrolled during active disease. The rearrangement joins TRBV19 to TRBJ1-5; weak D call: TRBD1 (5 bases). What was sequenced was peripheral blood. The CDR3 sequence: CASSYDRSDQPQHF. The DNA for the CDR3 is TGTGCCAGTAGCTACGACAGATCCGATCAGCCCCAGCATTTT. The whole variable domain, remainder taken from reference TRBV19 and TRBJ1-5, is DGGITQSPKYLFRKEGQNVTLSCEQNLNHDAMYWYRQDPGQGLRLIYYSQIVNDFQKGDIAEGYSVSREKKESFPLTVTSAQKNPTAFYLCASSYDRSDQPQHFGDGTRLSIL.